This TCR beta chain was sequenced for a study of blood T cell repertoires in COVID-19. CDR1 and CDR2 (germline): SGHTS, YDEGEE. The CDR3 has 20 residues. After removal of 1 base from V and 2 bases from J, the junction contained 18 bases not matched to a gene. Sequenced by immunoSEQ multiplex PCR; TCRdb stores in-frame clones only, minus some. Here the sample spans about 46,000 clones, more than 70% being singletons. Sequencing was done on a sample of peripheral blood. The clonotype comes from a woman older than 75 with acute or convalescent COVID-19. The chain employs TRBV5-8 and TRBJ2-7; 10 nucleotides line up with TRBD1. CDR3 region: CASSLWFDPTGTGVAYEQYF. The DNA of the CDR3 is TGTGCCAGCAGCTTGTGGTTTGATCCCACCGGGACAGGGGTCGCCTACGAGCAGTACTTC.